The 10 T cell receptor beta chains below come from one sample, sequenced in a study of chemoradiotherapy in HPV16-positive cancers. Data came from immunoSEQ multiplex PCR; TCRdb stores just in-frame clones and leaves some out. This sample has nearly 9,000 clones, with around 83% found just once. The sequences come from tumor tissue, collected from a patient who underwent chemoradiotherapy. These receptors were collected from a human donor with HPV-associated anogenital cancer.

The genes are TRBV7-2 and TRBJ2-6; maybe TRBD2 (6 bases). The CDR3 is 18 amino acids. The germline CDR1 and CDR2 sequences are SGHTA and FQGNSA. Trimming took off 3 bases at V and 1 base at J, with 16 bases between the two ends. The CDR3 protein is CASSFLGGPGSGANVLTF. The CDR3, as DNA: TGTGCCAGCAGCTTTTTAGGAGGGCCGGGATCTGGGGCCAACGTCCTGACTTTC.

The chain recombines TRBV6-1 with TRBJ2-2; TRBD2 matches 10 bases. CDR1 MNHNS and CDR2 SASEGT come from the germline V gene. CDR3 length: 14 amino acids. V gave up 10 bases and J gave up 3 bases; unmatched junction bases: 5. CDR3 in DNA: TGTGCCAACTCAGCGGGAGGGTACACCGGGGAGCTGTTTTTT. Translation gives CANSAGGYTGELFF.

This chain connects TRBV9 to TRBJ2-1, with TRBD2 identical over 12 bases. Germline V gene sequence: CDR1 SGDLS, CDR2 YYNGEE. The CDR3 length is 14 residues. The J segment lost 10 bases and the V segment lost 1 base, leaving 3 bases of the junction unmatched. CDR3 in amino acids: CASSVTSGGREQFF. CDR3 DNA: TGTGCCAGCAGCGTAACTAGCGGGGGGAGGGAGCAGTTCTTC.

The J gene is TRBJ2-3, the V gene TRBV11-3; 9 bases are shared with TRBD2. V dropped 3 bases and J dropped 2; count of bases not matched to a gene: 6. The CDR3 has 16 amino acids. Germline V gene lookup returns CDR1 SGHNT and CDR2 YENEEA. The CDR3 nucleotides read TGTGCCAGCAGCTTTACCGGGACTAGCCCCACAGATACGCAGTATTTT. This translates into CASSFTGTSPTDTQYF.

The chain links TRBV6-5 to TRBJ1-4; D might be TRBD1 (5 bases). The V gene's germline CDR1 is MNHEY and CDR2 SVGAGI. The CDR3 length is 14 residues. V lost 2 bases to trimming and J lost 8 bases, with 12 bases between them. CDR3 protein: CASSYRDSGEKLFF. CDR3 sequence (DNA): TGTGCCAGCAGTTACAGGGACTCAGGGGAAAAACTGTTTTTT.

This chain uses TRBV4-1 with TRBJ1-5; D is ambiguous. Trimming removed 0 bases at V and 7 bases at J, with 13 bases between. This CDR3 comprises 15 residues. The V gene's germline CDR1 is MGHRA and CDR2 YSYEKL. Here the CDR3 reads CASSQDYPPRQPQHF. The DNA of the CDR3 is TGCGCCAGCAGCCAAGATTACCCGCCTCGGCAGCCCCAGCATTTT.

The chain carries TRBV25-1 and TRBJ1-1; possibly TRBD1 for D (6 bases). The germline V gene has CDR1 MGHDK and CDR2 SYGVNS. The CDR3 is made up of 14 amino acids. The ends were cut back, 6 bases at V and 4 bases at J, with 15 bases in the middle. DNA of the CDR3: TGTGCCAGCAGCAAGAACGGAGGGGGCACTGAAGCTTTCTTT. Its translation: CASSKNGGGTEAFF.

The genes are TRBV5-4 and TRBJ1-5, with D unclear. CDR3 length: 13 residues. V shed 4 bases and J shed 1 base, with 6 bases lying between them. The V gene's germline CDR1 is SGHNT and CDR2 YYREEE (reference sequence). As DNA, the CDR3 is TGTGCCAGCAGCCTCGACAGCAATCAGCCCCAGCATTTT. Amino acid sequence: CASSLDSNQPQHF.

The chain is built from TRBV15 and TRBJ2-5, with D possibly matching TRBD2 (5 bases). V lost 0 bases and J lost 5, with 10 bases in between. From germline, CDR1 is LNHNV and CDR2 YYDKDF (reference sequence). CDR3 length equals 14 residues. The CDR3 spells CATSRDARVETQYF. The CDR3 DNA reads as TGTGCCACCAGCAGAGATGCGCGGGTGGAGACCCAGTACTTC.

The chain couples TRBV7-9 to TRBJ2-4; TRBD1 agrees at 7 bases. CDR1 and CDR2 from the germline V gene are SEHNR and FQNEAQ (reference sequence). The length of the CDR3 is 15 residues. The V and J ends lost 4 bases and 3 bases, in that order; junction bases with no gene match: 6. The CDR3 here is CASSSIQGNKNIQYF. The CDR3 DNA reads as TGTGCCAGCAGCTCCATACAGGGGAACAAAAACATTCAGTACTTC.